These 29 T cell receptor beta chains share one sample of origin, sequenced in a study of blood T cell repertoires in COVID-19 (dated by TCRdb to 2020 to 2022). The library was made by the immunoSEQ multiplex PCR assay. Here the immuneACCESS table is served through TCRdb, limited to in-frame sequences with V and J called. Missing clones are a known gap in these copies; in checked studies unresolved V genes cover under half, and the rest lacks a known reason. Recorded for this sample are under 150,000 clones; about 86% of them occurred a single time. 5.5% to 6% of the sample is held by the ten biggest clonotypes. Sequenced material: peripheral blood. Receptors originate from a man older than 75 with active or convalescent COVID-19.

The CDR3 region is CASSTTQYNEQFF. In DNA form, the CDR3 reads TGTGCCAGCTCAACGACACAATACAATGAGCAGTTCTTC. J is TRBJ2-1 and V is TRBV18; no clear D gene. This CDR3 is built from 13 residues. Germline-derived CDR1 and CDR2 are KGHSH and LQKENI. Deletions cut 5 bases from V and 4 bases from J, with 9 bases between.

The rearrangement links TRBV29-1 to TRBJ1-1; TRBD1 is a possible D gene (6 bases). Looked up from germline, CDR1 is SQVTM and CDR2 is ANQGSEA. CDR3 size: 11 residues. V gave up 7 bases and J gave up 6 bases, with 12 bases separating them. CDR3 sequence (DNA): TGCAGCGGATACAGGGCCCCTGAAGCTTTCTTT. Amino acid sequence: CSGYRAPEAFF.

V usage is TRBV7-8 and J usage is TRBJ1-5; D is perhaps TRBD1 (5 bases). CDR1 SGHVS and CDR2 FQNEAQ come from the germline V gene. V lost 1 base, J lost 4 bases, and 11 bases lay in between. The CDR3 extends over 15 amino acids. CDR3 loop: CASSLEAGSNQPQHF. The CDR3 nucleotides are TGTGCCAGCAGCTTAGAGGCAGGGTCAAATCAGCCCCAGCATTTT.

This sequence joins TRBV5-4 and TRBJ2-6; 9 bases match TRBD1. The CDR3 runs to 14 residues. V dropped 4 bases and J dropped 13; count of bases not matched to a gene: 9. The germline CDR1 and CDR2 sequences are SGHNT and YYREEE (reference sequence). The CDR3 coding sequence is TGTGCCAGCAGCAACGGGACAGGGAAGACGGTCCTGACTTTC. It translates to CASSNGTGKTVLTF.

The V gene is TRBV15, the J gene TRBJ2-5; 8 positions agree with TRBD2. The CDR3 runs to 14 residues. CDR1 is LNHNV, CDR2 YYDKDF, per germline (reference sequence). V gave up 8 bases and J gave up 2 bases; unmatched junction bases: 7. The CDR3 DNA reads as TGTGCCACCTGGGGACGGGGGGGGCAAGAGACCCAGTACTTC. As protein: CATWGRGGQETQYF.

This chain connects TRBV9 to TRBJ1-2; D is unclear. V lost 0 bases to trimming and J lost 8 bases, with 20 bases between them. CDR1 and CDR2 (germline): SGDLS, YYNGEE. CDR3 length: 16 residues. Here the CDR3 reads CASSVEGSRGQRGYTF. The CDR3, as DNA: TGTGCCAGCAGCGTAGAAGGCAGCCGAGGCCAGAGGGGCTACACCTTC.

This clone has just a few counts. The rearrangement uses TRBV11-2 and TRBJ2-3; 8 bases agree with TRBD2. Germline V gives CDR1 SGHAT, CDR2 FQNNGV. This CDR3 is built from 16 residues. With 1 base clipped from V and 2 bases from J, the junction kept 5 bases outside the gene matches. The CDR3 nucleotides read TGTGCCAGCAGCTTAGGGGGCGGGGGGCACACAGATACGCAGTATTTT. It codes for CASSLGGGGHTDTQYF.

The chain employs TRBV27 and TRBJ1-5, with no clear D. With 8 bases removed from V and 5 bases from J, the gap between germline ends came to 4 bases. Germline V gene lookup returns CDR1 MNHEY and CDR2 SMNVEV (reference sequence). The CDR3 extends over 10 amino acids. CDR3: CASPDQPQHF. The CDR3 DNA reads TGTGCCAGCCCGGATCAGCCCCAGCATTTT.

J is TRBJ1-4 and V is TRBV19; 7 positions match TRBD1. The CDR3 has 13 residues. The trim removed 5 bases at V and 6 bases at J, leaving 3 bases unmatched. Germline assignment: CDR1 LNHDA and CDR2 SQIVND (reference sequence). CDR3 protein: CASSYTGDEKLFF. CDR3 nucleotide sequence: TGTGCCAGTAGTTATACAGGGGATGAAAAACTGTTTTTT. The entire variable domain, with the rest obtained from reference TRBV19 and TRBJ1-4, is as follows: DGGITQSPKYLFRKEGQNVTLSCEQNLNHDAMYWYRQDPGQGLRLIYYSQIVNDFQKGDIAEGYSVSREKKESFPLTVTSAQKNPTAFYLCASSYTGDEKLFFGSGTQLSVL.

The chain links TRBV6-5 to TRBJ1-2, with D perhaps matching TRBD1 (5 bases). Germline lookup yields CDR1 MNHEY and CDR2 SVGAGI. The V end was cut by 5 bases, the J end by 4 bases, with 14 bases between. This CDR3 is built from 14 residues. The CDR3 sequence is CASSTAGRSYGYTF. The CDR3 bases are TGTGCCAGCAGTACGGCGGGACGGAGCTATGGCTACACCTTC.

The gene calls are TRBV15 and TRBJ2-3, with 11 bases lining up with TRBD2. V was clipped by 3 bases and J by 1 base; unmatched bases: 6. This CDR3 has 17 amino acids. Per the germline V gene, CDR1 is LNHNV and CDR2 is YYDKDF (reference sequence). The CDR3 DNA sequence: TGTGCCACCAGCAGGGGGGTACTAGCGGGGGGCACAGATACGCAGTATTTT. It specifies CATSRGVLAGGTDTQYF.

The CDR3 reads CASSLQGGTGNTIYF. As DNA, the CDR3 is TGCGCCAGCAGCTTGCAGGGCGGAACTGGAAACACCATATATTTT. This rearrangement joins TRBV5-1 to TRBJ1-3, with D perhaps TRBD1 (5 bases). The CDR3 contains 15 residues. V was shortened by 1 base and J by 2 bases, with 10 bases between the two germline ends. CDR1 is SGHRS, CDR2 YFSETQ, per germline.

The rearrangement joins TRBV5-1 to TRBJ1-2, with 8 nucleotides matching TRBD1. The CDR3 loop spans 14 amino acids. Germline trimming cut 4 bases from V and 3 bases from J; bases unmatched to any gene: 5. The germline V gene encodes CDR1 SGHRS and CDR2 YFSETQ. The CDR3, as DNA: TGCGCCAGCAGCGCCGGACAGGGATACTATGGCTACACCTTC. Translated: CASSAGQGYYGYTF.

The chain carries TRBV7-2 and TRBJ2-1; TRBD1 agrees at 9 bases. Trimming at V came to 1 base and at J to 10 bases, leaving 2 bases not matched to a gene. The CDR3 sequence is 13 residues long. Germline CDR1 and CDR2: SGHTA and FQGNSA. The DNA of the CDR3 is TGTGCCAGCAGCTTAGACAGGGGGCGCGAGCAGTTCTTC. Encoded protein: CASSLDRGREQFF.

The chain has TRBV6-5 and TRBJ2-5, with TRBD1 matching 9 bases. The CDR3 has 14 amino acids. Looked up from germline, CDR1 is MNHEY and CDR2 is SVGAGI. V lost 4 bases and J lost 5; bases outside the gene matches: 5. The CDR3 protein is CASSLGQGTETQYF. CDR3 nucleotides: TGTGCCAGCAGTTTAGGACAGGGGACGGAGACCCAGTACTTC.

V gene TRBV9 combines with J gene TRBJ2-2, with 10 nucleotides matching TRBD1. This CDR3 spans 14 amino acids. V trimming: 4 bases; J trimming: 7 bases; junction bases outside the gene matches: 4. Germline assignment: CDR1 SGDLS and CDR2 YYNGEE. The CDR3 loop is CASSPWTGGGELFF. CDR3 nucleotide sequence: TGTGCCAGCAGCCCTTGGACAGGGGGCGGGGAGCTGTTTTTT.

The genes are TRBV7-6 and TRBJ2-1, with 8 bases lining up with TRBD1. Trimming removed 5 bases from V and 0 bases from J; junction bases left unmatched: 6. Germline V gives CDR1 SGHVS, CDR2 FNYEAQ. The CDR3 length is 16 residues. DNA of the CDR3: TGTGCCAGCAGCCCCGGACAGGGCGGCTCCTACAATGAGCAGTTCTTC. This codes for CASSPGQGGSYNEQFF.

This clone was detected only once. This sequence joins TRBV6-4 and TRBJ1-2, with D unresolved. Germline V gives CDR1 MRHNA, CDR2 SNTAGT. The CDR3 totals 15 residues. V was trimmed by 3 bases and J by 5 bases, leaving 16 bases between them. CDR3 sequence: CASSEGTASPYGYTF. The CDR3 nucleotides are TGTGCCAGCAGTGAGGGCACGGCCTCCCCATATGGCTACACCTTC.

The chain couples TRBV19 to TRBJ1-2, with a weak D call TRBD1 (5 bases). The CDR3 has 12 amino acids. Between the trimmed V and J ends, which lost 4 bases and 5 bases, there was a span of 8 bases. The germline gives CDR1 LNHDA, CDR2 SQIVND (reference sequence). CDR3 protein: CASSNQGYGYTF. Written as DNA, the CDR3 is TGTGCCAGTAGTAACCAGGGTTATGGCTACACCTTC. The full variable domain, in which reference TRBV19 and TRBJ1-2 provide the parts outside the CDR3, is DGGITQSPKYLFRKEGQNVTLSCEQNLNHDAMYWYRQDPGQGLRLIYYSQIVNDFQKGDIAEGYSVSREKKESFPLTVTSAQKNPTAFYLCASSNQGYGYTFGSGTRLTVV.

The rearrangement joins TRBV29-1 to TRBJ2-2; D possibly corresponds to TRBD2 (5 bases). This CDR3 contains 15 residues. Germline assignment: CDR1 SQVTM and CDR2 ANQGSEA. Trimming removed 2 bases from V and 1 base from J, with 11 bases in between. The CDR3 DNA is TGCAGCGTTGAAAAGGGCGGACTGAACACCGGGGAGCTGTTTTTT. The encoded protein is CSVEKGGLNTGELFF.

The rearrangement links TRBV3-1 (or the pseudogene TRBV3-2) to TRBJ1-2, with D tentatively TRBD1 (6 bases). From germline, CDR1 is LGHDT and CDR2 YNNKEL (reference sequence). This CDR3 spans 14 amino acids. V was shortened by 3 bases and J by 8 bases, with 16 bases between the two germline ends. This CDR3 is CASSQFQGRVGYTF. CDR3 DNA sequence: TGTGCCAGCAGCCAGTTCCAGGGGAGGGTGGGCTACACCTTC.

The genes are TRBV5-5 and TRBJ2-3; the match to TRBD1 covers 12 bases. Unmatched junction bases numbered 5, after V lost 4 bases and J lost 2 bases. CDR3 length equals 16 residues. The germline V gene has CDR1 SGHKS and CDR2 YYEKEE (reference sequence). CDR3 residues: CASSPGTGGNTDTQYF. CDR3 in DNA: TGTGCCAGCAGCCCGGGGACAGGGGGCAACACAGATACGCAGTATTTT.

The chain recombines TRBV7-2 with TRBJ1-4; D is perhaps TRBD1 (5 bases). Trimming cost V 1 base and J 3 bases, with 9 bases left between them. The CDR3 extends over 15 amino acids. CDR1 and CDR2 (germline): SGHTA, FQGNSA. CDR3 sequence reads: CASSLDRGANEKLFF. The CDR3, as DNA: TGTGCCAGCAGCTTAGATCGGGGGGCTAATGAAAAACTGTTTTTT.

The gene calls are TRBV14 and TRBJ2-3; D not resolved. The length of the CDR3 is 15 residues. The V and J ends lost 4 bases and 1 base respectively, with 12 bases between them. Germline CDR1 is SGHDN and CDR2 is FVKESK. In nucleotides, the CDR3 is TGTGCCAGCAGCCGGGCCCCTTGGGGCACAGATACGCAGTATTTT. This sequence encodes CASSRAPWGTDTQYF.

This sequence joins TRBV5-8 and TRBJ1-2, with D possibly matching TRBD1 (5 bases). The CDR3 covers 14 residues. Deletions cut 3 bases from V and 4 bases from J, with 13 bases between. Germline V gene data show CDR1 as SGHTS and CDR2 as YDEGEE. The CDR3 DNA is TGTGCCAGCAGCTCGGGGGGGGTATCCTATGGCTACACCTTC. It specifies CASSSGGVSYGYTF.

The chain combines TRBV9 with TRBJ1-3, with TRBD1 as a possible D gene (6 bases). V was cut by 0 bases and J by 3 bases, with 13 bases left in between. The germline CDR1 and CDR2 sequences are SGDLS and YYNGEE. The CDR3 has 16 amino acids. CDR3 residues: CASSVVWGGDGNTIYF. Written as DNA, the CDR3 is TGTGCCAGCAGCGTAGTTTGGGGGGGCGATGGAAACACCATATATTTT.

V gene TRBV7-3 combines with J gene TRBJ1-2; TRBD1 aligns across 7 bases. The CDR3 has 13 residues. The V gene end was trimmed by 6 bases and the J gene end by 3 bases; junction bases not matched to a gene: 4. Germline CDR1 is SGHTA and CDR2 is FQGTGA. Here the CDR3 reads CASSPGQHYGYTF. DNA for the CDR3: TGTGCCAGCAGTCCGGGACAGCACTATGGCTACACCTTC.

J is TRBJ2-3 and V is TRBV10-3; D is perhaps TRBD2 (6 bases). The CDR3 is made up of 15 amino acids. Looked up from germline, CDR1 is ENHRY and CDR2 is SYGVKD. Trimming removed 3 bases at V and 2 bases at J, with 12 bases between. CDR3 sequence (DNA): TGTGCCATCAGTGACCGGGGGACCGACACAGATACGCAGTATTTT. Its protein product is CAISDRGTDTDTQYF.

The rearrangement uses TRBV6-1 and TRBJ1-6; no definite D call. There are 15 residues in the CDR3. Germline CDR1 MNHNS, CDR2 SASEGT. The V and J ends lost 3 bases and 3 bases respectively, with 9 bases between them. The CDR3 DNA is TGTGCCAGCAGTGACACAGCACTCTATAATTCACCCCTCCACTTT. The encoded protein is CASSDTALYNSPLHF.